The sequence of this TCR beta chain was determined in a study of response to subunit inactivated influenza vaccine. TCRdb recomputed calls from the RT-PCR reads with MiXCR, one row per CDR3 protein. The sample includes around 570,000 distinct CDR3 sequences, about 11% seen only once; the top ten take 9.5% to 12%. The CDR3 length is 15 residues. Germline V gene lookup returns CDR1 SQVTM and CDR2 ANQGSEA. The V gene end was trimmed by 2 bases and the J gene end by 0 bases; junction bases not matched to a gene: 3. The same sample was also used in a study of T cells expressing NK-cell markers. This second study notes: Template switching by 5'RACE with UMIs generated the TCR beta cDNA. Sequenced donors, eight in total, included seven who were HCMV-seropositive and one who was seronegative. In several experiments, an anti-gamma-delta TCR antibody restricted sorting to alpha-beta TCR T cells. For a handful of donors, the dominant NKG2C+ clonotypes made up 1.0-7.0% of their CD8+ T cells.

The receptor was isolated from a man aged 50-59 years who received an inactivated influenza vaccine. The chain employs TRBV29-1 and TRBJ2-3; 9 bases align to TRBD1. The sample was PBMCs from blood, taken on the day of vaccination. The CDR3 is CSVERTGDSTDTQYF. The CDR3 coding sequence is TGCAGCGTTGAAAGGACAGGGGATAGCACAGATACGCAGTATTTT.